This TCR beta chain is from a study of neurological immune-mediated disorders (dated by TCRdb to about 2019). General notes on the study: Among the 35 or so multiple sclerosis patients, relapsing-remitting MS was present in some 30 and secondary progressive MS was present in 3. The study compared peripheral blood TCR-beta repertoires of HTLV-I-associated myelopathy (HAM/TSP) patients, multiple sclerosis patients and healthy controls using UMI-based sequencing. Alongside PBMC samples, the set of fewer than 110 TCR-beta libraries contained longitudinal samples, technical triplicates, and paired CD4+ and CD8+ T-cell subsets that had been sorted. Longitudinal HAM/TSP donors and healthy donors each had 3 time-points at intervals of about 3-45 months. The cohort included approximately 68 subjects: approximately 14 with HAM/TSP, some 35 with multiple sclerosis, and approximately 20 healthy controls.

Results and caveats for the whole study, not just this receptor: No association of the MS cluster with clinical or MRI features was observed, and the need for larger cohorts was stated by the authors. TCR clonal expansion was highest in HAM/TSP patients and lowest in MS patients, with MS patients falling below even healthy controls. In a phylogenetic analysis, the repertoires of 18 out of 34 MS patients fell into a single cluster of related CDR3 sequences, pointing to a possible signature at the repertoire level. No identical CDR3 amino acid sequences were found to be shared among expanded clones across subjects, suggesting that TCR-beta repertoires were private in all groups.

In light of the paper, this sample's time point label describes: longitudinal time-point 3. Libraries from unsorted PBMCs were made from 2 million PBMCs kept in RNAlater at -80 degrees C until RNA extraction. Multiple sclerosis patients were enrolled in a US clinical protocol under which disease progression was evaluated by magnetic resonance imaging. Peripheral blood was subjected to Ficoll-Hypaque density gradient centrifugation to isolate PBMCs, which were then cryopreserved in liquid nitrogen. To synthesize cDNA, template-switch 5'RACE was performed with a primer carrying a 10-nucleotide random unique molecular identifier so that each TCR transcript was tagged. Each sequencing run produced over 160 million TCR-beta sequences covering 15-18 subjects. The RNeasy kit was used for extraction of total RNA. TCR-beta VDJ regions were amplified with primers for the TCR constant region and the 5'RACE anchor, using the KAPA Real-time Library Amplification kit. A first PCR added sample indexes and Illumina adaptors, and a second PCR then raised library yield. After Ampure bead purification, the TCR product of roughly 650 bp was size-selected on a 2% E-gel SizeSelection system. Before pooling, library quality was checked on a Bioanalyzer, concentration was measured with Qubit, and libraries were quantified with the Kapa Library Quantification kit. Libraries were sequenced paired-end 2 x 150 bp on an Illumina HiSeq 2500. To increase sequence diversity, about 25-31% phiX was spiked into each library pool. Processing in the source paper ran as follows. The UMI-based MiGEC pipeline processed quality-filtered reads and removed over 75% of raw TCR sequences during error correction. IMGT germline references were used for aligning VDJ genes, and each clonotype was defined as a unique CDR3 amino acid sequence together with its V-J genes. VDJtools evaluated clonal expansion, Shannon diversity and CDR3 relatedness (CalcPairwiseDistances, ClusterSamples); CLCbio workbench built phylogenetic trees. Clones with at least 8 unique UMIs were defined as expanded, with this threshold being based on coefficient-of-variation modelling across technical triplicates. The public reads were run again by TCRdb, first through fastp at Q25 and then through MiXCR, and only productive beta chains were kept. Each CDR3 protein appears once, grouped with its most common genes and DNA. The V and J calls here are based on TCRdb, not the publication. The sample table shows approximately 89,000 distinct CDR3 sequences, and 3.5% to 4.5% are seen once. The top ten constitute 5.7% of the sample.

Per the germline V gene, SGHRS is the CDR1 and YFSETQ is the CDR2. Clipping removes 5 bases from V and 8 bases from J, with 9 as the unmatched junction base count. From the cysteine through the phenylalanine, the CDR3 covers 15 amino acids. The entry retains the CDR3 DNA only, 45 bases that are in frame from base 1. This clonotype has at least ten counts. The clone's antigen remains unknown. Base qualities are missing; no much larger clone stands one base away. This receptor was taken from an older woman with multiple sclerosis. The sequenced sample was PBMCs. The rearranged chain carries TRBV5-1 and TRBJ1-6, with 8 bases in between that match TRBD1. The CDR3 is CASRSGGLLDSPLHF. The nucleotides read TGCGCCAGCAGATCAGGGGGCCTCCTAGATTCACCCCTCCACTTT. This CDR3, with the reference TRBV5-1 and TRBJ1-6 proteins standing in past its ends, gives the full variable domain KAGVTQTPRYLIKTRGQQVTLSCSPISGHRSVSWYQQTPGQGLQFLFEYFSETQRNKGNFPGRFSGRQFSNSRSEMNVSTLELGDSALYLCASRSGGLLDSPLHFGNGTRLTVT.